Listed below are T cell receptor beta chains from one sample, sequenced in a study of neurological immune-mediated disorders. TCRdb passed the 5' RACE reads through MiXCR, listing each CDR3 protein once. The sample carries approximately 26,000 distinct CDR3 sequences, approximately 2.7% recorded once. Specimen: PBMCs. These receptors were collected from a woman aged 45 to 65 with multiple sclerosis. The CDR3 runs from the conserved cysteine through the conserved F or W. Each record gives: J gene, D gene, clone size, V gene, CDR3 DNA, CDR3 protein. D genes are given only for firm matches. Size is omitted from some rows. Given values are once, few, many or a class for expanded clones.

TRBJ2-3,.,many,TRBV20-1,TGCAGTGCTCACAGTAAACTCACAGATACGCAGTATTTT,CSAHSKLTDTQYF
TRBJ1-5,TRBD1,many,TRBV5-6,TGTGCCAGCAGCCAACAGGGGAATAGCAATCAGCCCCAGAATTTT,CASSQQGNSNQPQNF
TRBJ2-1,TRBD1,medium-sized,TRBV5-1,TGCGCCAGCAGCGTTGGGACAGCCAATGAGCAGTTCTTC,CASSVGTANEQFF
TRBJ2-5,TRBD2,many,TRBV24-1,TGTGCCACCAGTGATTCTGGACTAGCGGGACCTGGAGAGACCCAGTACTTC,CATSDSGLAGPGETQYF
TRBJ1-1,.,medium-sized,TRBV20-1,TGCAGTGTGAGAGCGCAGCTGAACACTGAAGCTTTCTTT,CSVRAQLNTEAFF
TRBJ2-1,TRBD2,.,TRBV7-6,TGTGCCAGCAGCCAAACTAGCGGGGGGATCAATGAGCAGTTCTTC,CASSQTSGGINEQFF
TRBJ1-2,TRBD1,few,TRBV20-1,TGCAGTGCAAAGGAGTCCGGGACAGGGTGGAAGAATGGCTACACCTTC,CSAKESGTGWKNGYTF
TRBJ1-2,.,few,TRBV14,TGTGCCAGCAGCTTCCAGGGAGCGTTCTATGGCTACACCTTC,CASSFQGAFYGYTF
TRBJ2-1,.,.,TRBV20-1,TGCAGTGCTAGAGCCCCGGCCCGGACCTACAATGAGCAGTTCTTC,CSARAPARTYNEQFF
TRBJ2-3,.,many,TRBV5-1,TGCGCCAGCAGCTTGGAGGGCGGGGACACAGATACGCAGTATTTT,CASSLEGGDTDTQYF
TRBJ2-3,.,.,TRBV27,TGTGCCAGCAGGATAGAACGGGACACAGATACGCAGTATTTT,CASRIERDTDTQYF
TRBJ2-2,.,many,TRBV4-3,TGCGCCAGCAGCCAACTAGCTGTCGCGAACACCGGGGAGCTGTTTTTT,CASSQLAVANTGELFF
TRBJ2-1,TRBD2,many,TRBV15,TGTGCCACCAGCAGAGATCGTAGGAGCGGGGGGCTATACAATGAGCAGTTCTTC,CATSRDRRSGGLYNEQFF
TRBJ2-3,TRBD1,many,TRBV20-1,TGCAGTGCTAGCCTTGGACAGGGTGACACAGATACGCAGTATTTT,CSASLGQGDTDTQYF
TRBJ2-3,.,many,TRBV7-2,TGTGCCAGCAGCTTAAGAGGAGGGGGCCCGGGATCAGATACGCAGTATTTT,CASSLRGGGPGSDTQYF
TRBJ1-1,.,many,TRBV7-2,TGTGCCAGCAGCTTTGAGCCACTCGCTGAAGCTTTCTTT,CASSFEPLAEAFF
TRBJ2-7,TRBD1,many,TRBV6-2/TRBV6-3,TGTGCCAGCAGTCGAATCTCCGGGACAGAGTCCTACGAGCAGTACTTC,CASSRISGTESYEQYF
TRBJ2-7,TRBD1,.,TRBV4-1,TGCGCCAGCAGCCTCGGACAGGGAGAGATTTACGAGCAGTACTTC,CASSLGQGEIYEQYF
TRBJ2-7,.,many,TRBV5-1,TGCGCCAGCAGCTTGGAGTCGAGGAACTACGAGCAGTACTTC,CASSLESRNYEQYF
TRBJ2-5,.,many,TRBV14,TGTGCCAGCAGCCAAGTATTAGAGACCCAGTACTTC,CASSQVLETQYF
TRBJ2-3,TRBD2,many,TRBV7-3,TGTGCCAGCGCGGCTAGCGGGGGGGGCTATACGCAGTATTTT,CASAASGGGYTQYF
TRBJ2-3,.,many,TRBV9,TGTGCCAGCAGCGTATTCCCGCGGGGCAGCACAGATACGCAGTATTTT,CASSVFPRGSTDTQYF
TRBJ1-1,.,many,TRBV12-3/TRBV12-4,TGTGCCAGCACTCCTTCGGGCGGTTGGACTGAAGCTTTCTTT,CASTPSGGWTEAFF
TRBJ2-3,TRBD1,many,TRBV20-1,TGCAGTGCTGTAACAGGGGGCGCCCCCGTTGTTACAGATACGCAGTATTTT,CSAVTGGAPVVTDTQYF
TRBJ2-3,TRBD2,many,TRBV12-3/TRBV12-4,TGTGCCAGCAGTTTGCTAGCGGTCTCGGGTACGCAGTATTTT,CASSLLAVSGTQYF
TRBJ2-7,.,many,TRBV7-2,TGTGCCAGCAGCTTGCGGACAGACTACGAGCAGTACTTC,CASSLRTDYEQYF
TRBJ1-4,TRBD1,many,TRBV29-1,TGCAGCGTTAGGACCGGGACAGGGGAAGAAAAACTGTTTTTT,CSVRTGTGEEKLFF
TRBJ2-7,.,many,TRBV20-1,TGCAGTGCTAGCCCCGGGGCGGTACACCTCTACGAGCAGTACTTC,CSASPGAVHLYEQYF
TRBJ2-6,.,many,TRBV10-3,TGTGCCATCAGTGGCAGGGGCACTGGGGCCAACGTCCTGACTTTC,CAISGRGTGANVLTF
TRBJ2-7,TRBD2,many,TRBV20-1,TGCAGTGCTCTTCCGCTAGCGGGGCAGGACGAGCAGTACTTC,CSALPLAGQDEQYF
TRBJ1-5,TRBD1,many,TRBV4-1,TGCGCCAGCAGCCAGTCCGGGACAGGGAATCAGCCCCAGCATTTT,CASSQSGTGNQPQHF
TRBJ2-7,TRBD1,few,TRBV7-8,TGTGCCAGCAGCTGGACAGGGGGGTCCCACGAGCAGTACTTC,CASSWTGGSHEQYF
TRBJ2-5,TRBD1,.,TRBV9,TGTGCCAGCAGCGTGGGGACAGTGCGAGAGACCCAGTACTTC,CASSVGTVRETQYF
TRBJ2-1,TRBD2,many,TRBV6-6,TGTGCCAGCAGAACGTCCGGGACTAGCTTCAGTGGCGAGCAGTTCTTC,CASRTSGTSFSGEQFF
TRBJ1-1,.,many,TRBV5-1,TGCGCCAGCAGCTTGGGAGGAGGGTGGAGCACTGAAGCTTTCTTT,CASSLGGGWSTEAFF
TRBJ2-7,TRBD1,many,TRBV25-1,TGTGCCAGCGGCCCGGGACAGGGAATCTACGAGCAGTACTTC,CASGPGQGIYEQYF
TRBJ2-2,.,many,TRBV29-1,TGCAGCGTCCGCCAGCGGTTGGACGGGGAGCTGTTTTTT,CSVRQRLDGELFF
TRBJ2-7,TRBD2,many,TRBV7-2,TGTGCCAGCAGCCCGGGGGGGGGTACCTACGAGCAGTACTTC,CASSPGGGTYEQYF
TRBJ2-1,.,many,TRBV5-1,TGCGCCAGCAGCCCGGGAAGATGGAATGAGCAGTTCTTC,CASSPGRWNEQFF
TRBJ2-7,TRBD2,many,TRBV10-3,TGTGCCATCAGGAGCGGGGGGGGGTCCTACGAGCAGTACTTC,CAIRSGGGSYEQYF
TRBJ2-5,.,.,TRBV5-1,TGCGCCAGCAGGGAAGTGGGGGGGCCCCAAGAGACCCAGTACTTC,CASREVGGPQETQYF
TRBJ1-1,.,few,TRBV10-3,TGTGCCATCAGTCGACAGTCCATGAACACTGAAGCTTTCTTT,CAISRQSMNTEAFF
TRBJ1-1,TRBD1,many,TRBV20-1,TGCAGTGCTAGAGAAGTCACAGGGGGGGAGACTGAAGCTTTCTTT,CSAREVTGGETEAFF
TRBJ1-1,.,.,TRBV20-1,TGCAGTGCTCACACAGAGAACACTGAAGCTTTCTTT,CSAHTENTEAFF
TRBJ1-4,TRBD1,medium-sized,TRBV5-1,TGCGCCAGCAGCTACGGGACAGGTGAAAAACTGTTTTTT,CASSYGTGEKLFF
TRBJ2-7,TRBD2,medium-sized,TRBV20-1,TGCAGTGCTAGTCCCGGGACTAGCGGGAGGCGAGAGCAGTACTTC,CSASPGTSGRREQYF
TRBJ2-3,.,many,TRBV15,TGTGCCACCAGCAGAGGGACGACATTTAGTGGATCGTTCACAGATACGCAGTATTTT,CATSRGTTFSGSFTDTQYF
TRBJ1-1,.,many,TRBV20-1,TGCAGTGCCGGTCTTGGACCGAACACTGAAGCTTTCTTT,CSAGLGPNTEAFF
TRBJ1-2,.,many,TRBV18,TGTGCCAGCTCATGGGACAAAAACTATGGCTACACCTTC,CASSWDKNYGYTF
TRBJ2-7,TRBD1,many,TRBV20-1,TGCAGCGTTAGCCGGGACAGGCTCGGGGAGCAGTACTTC,CSVSRDRLGEQYF
TRBJ1-2,.,many,TRBV5-1,TGCGCCAGCACCTCGGGGGAAGACTATGGCTACACCTTC,CASTSGEDYGYTF
TRBJ2-2,.,many,TRBV3-1,TGTGCCAGCAGCCAATCACCGAACACCGGGGAGCTGTTTTTT,CASSQSPNTGELFF
TRBJ2-1,TRBD2,many,TRBV20-1,TGCAGTGCTGGACTAGCGGCGCCTTACAATGAGCAGTTCTTC,CSAGLAAPYNEQFF
TRBJ2-3,TRBD1,many,TRBV20-1,TGCAGTGCTAGAGATCGACAGGGGGTCATGGATACGCAGTATTTT,CSARDRQGVMDTQYF
TRBJ2-7,.,many,TRBV27,TGTGCCAGCAGAGCTGGAGGGAGCTCCTACGAGCAGTACTTC,CASRAGGSSYEQYF
TRBJ1-1,.,many,TRBV5-6,TGTGCCAGCAGCTTGGGCCAGTTTATGAACACTGAAGCTTTCTTT,CASSLGQFMNTEAFF
TRBJ2-2,.,many,TRBV20-1,TGCAGTGCTAGAAGCCTGGGGGCTAGCACCGGGGAGCTGTTTTTT,CSARSLGASTGELFF
TRBJ2-7,.,.,TRBV10-3,TGTGCCATCAGTGAAGGTAACAGGGATTCCGAGCAGTACTTC,CAISEGNRDSEQYF
TRBJ2-5,.,many,TRBV7-9,TGTGCCAGCAGCTTAGACGGGGGGCGATTCCAAGAGACCCAGTACTTC,CASSLDGGRFQETQYF
TRBJ1-5,.,many,TRBV27,TGTGCCAGCAGTCACGGGGACGGTAGCAATCAGCCCCAGCATTTT,CASSHGDGSNQPQHF